This is a list of T cell receptor beta chains from one sample in a study of early T cells in non-severe SARS-CoV-2 infection. One entry per CDR3 protein results from TCRdb running MiXCR on the 5' RACE reads. Altogether tens of thousands of distinct CDR3 sequences are present, less than 8.5% being singletons, with the ten largest covering 4% to 5.5%. The specimen sequenced was whole blood. These receptors all stem from an adult who was a healthcare worker with PCR-confirmed SARS-CoV-2 infection or an uninfected control (not recorded which). The CDR3 runs from the conserved cysteine through the conserved F or W. D genes are given only for firm matches. Clone size is not always given. Where it is, it says once, few, many or a class for expanded clones.

J gene: TRBJ2-7; V gene: TRBV6-5; clone size: -; D gene: -; CDR3 DNA: TGTGCCAGCAGCCCCCGCGGGGAAACCTACGAGCAGTACTTC; CDR3 protein: CASSPRGETYEQYF
J gene: TRBJ2-1; V gene: TRBV4-2; clone size: medium-sized; D gene: TRBD1; CDR3 DNA: TGTGCCAGCAGCCTATATAAGGTGGAGACAGGGGTGGATGAGCAGTTCTTC; CDR3 protein: CASSLYKVETGVDEQFF
J gene: TRBJ2-2; V gene: TRBV4-1; clone size: -; D gene: -; CDR3 DNA: TGCGCCAGTACCCTTGGGGGTACCGGGGAGCTGTTTTTT; CDR3 protein: CASTLGGTGELFF
J gene: TRBJ2-3; V gene: TRBV7-6; clone size: -; D gene: -; CDR3 DNA: TGTGCCAGCAGCTTAAACGCCGGTTCGGATACGCAGTATTTT; CDR3 protein: CASSLNAGSDTQYF
J gene: TRBJ1-5; V gene: TRBV6-2/TRBV6-3; clone size: few; D gene: -; CDR3 DNA: TGTGCCAGCAGTTACCGGGGGCTATCAGGCAATCAGCCCCAGCATTTT; CDR3 protein: CASSYRGLSGNQPQHF
J gene: TRBJ2-3; V gene: TRBV11-2; clone size: few; D gene: -; CDR3 DNA: TGTGCCAGCAGCGGGGACACCGATACGCAGTATTTT; CDR3 protein: CASSGDTDTQYF
J gene: TRBJ2-7; V gene: TRBV2; clone size: few; D gene: -; CDR3 DNA: TGTGCCAGCACTACTCTCTCCTACGAGCAGTACTTC; CDR3 protein: CASTTLSYEQYF
J gene: TRBJ2-2; V gene: TRBV7-2; clone size: -; D gene: -; CDR3 DNA: TGTGCCAGCAGCGCTTACGTAGGGACCGGGGAGCTGTTTTTT; CDR3 protein: CASSAYVGTGELFF
J gene: TRBJ2-3; V gene: TRBV7-3; clone size: few; D gene: -; CDR3 DNA: TGTGCCAGCAGCTTATTGGCCGGGGGACCAGATACGCAGTATTTT; CDR3 protein: CASSLLAGGPDTQYF
J gene: TRBJ2-7; V gene: TRBV2; clone size: -; D gene: -; CDR3 DNA: TGTGCCAGCAGTGAAGGGAGTGGCTCCTACGAGCAGTACTTC; CDR3 protein: CASSEGSGSYEQYF
J gene: TRBJ1-5; V gene: TRBV6-5; clone size: many; D gene: -; CDR3 DNA: TGTGCCAGCAGTAGGACCCGTAATCAGCCCCAGCATTTT; CDR3 protein: CASSRTRNQPQHF
J gene: TRBJ1-3; V gene: TRBV20-1; clone size: few; D gene: -; CDR3 DNA: TGCAGTGCTCCACATGGCCCTGGAAACACCATATATTTT; CDR3 protein: CSAPHGPGNTIYF
J gene: TRBJ1-1; V gene: TRBV12-3/TRBV12-4; clone size: -; D gene: -; CDR3 DNA: TGTGCCAGCAGTTTTGGAATCACTGAAGCTTTCTTT; CDR3 protein: CASSFGITEAFF
J gene: TRBJ1-1; V gene: TRBV12-3/TRBV12-4; clone size: many; D gene: -; CDR3 DNA: TGTGCCAGCAGTCCCCTTACCAAGAACACTGAAGCTTTCTTT; CDR3 protein: CASSPLTKNTEAFF
J gene: TRBJ2-2; V gene: TRBV29-1; clone size: few; D gene: -; CDR3 DNA: TGCAGCGTCCCCCCGCCCGGTGGCCTCGTCGGGGAGCTGTTTTTT; CDR3 protein: CSVPPPGGLVGELFF
J gene: TRBJ1-1; V gene: TRBV27; clone size: -; D gene: TRBD1; CDR3 DNA: TGTGCCAGCAGTTTTTACAGGGGCACTGAAGCTTTCTTT; CDR3 protein: CASSFYRGTEAFF
J gene: TRBJ1-1; V gene: TRBV29-1; clone size: few; D gene: -; CDR3 DNA: TGCAGCGTTGAAGGTAGAATGAACACTGAAGCTTTCTTT; CDR3 protein: CSVEGRMNTEAFF